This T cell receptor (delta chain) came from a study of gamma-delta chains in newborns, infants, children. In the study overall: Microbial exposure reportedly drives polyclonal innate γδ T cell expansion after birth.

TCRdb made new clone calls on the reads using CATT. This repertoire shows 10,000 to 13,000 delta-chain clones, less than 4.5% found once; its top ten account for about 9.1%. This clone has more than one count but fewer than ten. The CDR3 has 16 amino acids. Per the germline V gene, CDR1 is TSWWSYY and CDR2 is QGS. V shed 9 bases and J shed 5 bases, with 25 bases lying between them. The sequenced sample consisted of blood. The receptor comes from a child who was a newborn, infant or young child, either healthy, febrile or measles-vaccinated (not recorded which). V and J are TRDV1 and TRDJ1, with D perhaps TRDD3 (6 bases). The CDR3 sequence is CALNFRAIGDVDKLIF. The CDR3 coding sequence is TGTGCTCTCAATTTCCGGGCCATTGGGGATGTGGATAAACTCATCTTT.